The rows below give T cell receptor beta chains drawn from one sample of a study of T cells in Graves' hyperthyroidism and ophthalmopathy. TCRdb analysed the multiplex PCR reads with MiXCR anew, one entry per CDR3 protein. Of about 540,000 distinct CDR3 sequences in the sample, just over 45% were seen once. Specimen: peripheral blood or thyroid tissue (not recorded which). The receptors were gathered from a woman aged 18 to 35 with Graves' hyperthyroidism. The conserved cysteine and the conserved F or W are not part of the CDR3 here.

v_call	cdr3_aa
TRBV7-2	ASSVPSGSEAF
TRBV20-1	SARHPGQVSNEQY
TRBV4-3	ASSHGTGDTGELF
TRBV7-9	ASSLVQMYNEQF
TRBV4-1	ASSLSDGRTNEKLF
TRBV12-5	ASGFLFGGYT
TRBV7-6	ASSPGQKNEQF
TRBV4-2	ASSQEGRTGELF
TRBV9	ASSVGTSGVNTGELF
TRBV20-1	SATLAGASDTQY
TRBV15	ATSSERVYGYT
TRBV29-1	SLEGLAGFEQY
TRBV29-1	SGRTATNEKLF
TRBV7-2	ASSLDGKSLF
TRBV19	ASSMGQFYEQY
TRBV9	ASSVAGGLF
TRBV20-1	SARSAGPYQPQH
TRBV4-3	ASSQATLNYGYT
TRBV11-3	ASSHGQDSTDTQY
TRBV24-1	ATSDFARDRTDTQY
TRBV29-1	SVATGERYEQY
TRBV19	ASSMTSEGQAYEKLF
TRBV7-3	ASSLMGGELF
TRBV12-3/TRBV12-4	ASRQRGREQPQH
TRBV20-1	SARTPHEQY
TRBV2	ASSHGATNEKLF
TRBV27	ASSQDRDSRPEAF
TRBV7-9	ASSPQPQNTEAF
TRBV9	ARLQGAGETQY
TRBV20-1	SARHQGDQPQH
TRBV6-5	ASKGGLAGPGELF
TRBV11-3	ASARDGPYEQY
TRBV27	ASGNGSRMPQH
TRBV6-5	ASSPSGGANYGYT
TRBV7-8	ASSLFRETDTQY
TRBV7-2	ASSLVAGQAYGYT
TRBV7-8	ASSQLGAGQGADWDEKLF
TRBV29-1	SVSQGGNEQY
TRBV30	AWSTRGAGWDEQY
TRBV24-1	ATSDPAGDRDQPQH
TRBV5-6	ASSSPVADSPLFSGNTIY
TRBV7-1	ASSSHGTGNYEQY
TRBV29-1	SAEDRPVRETQY
TRBV29-1	SYSLGGQPQH
TRBV5-1	ASSLADTEAF
TRBV12-3/TRBV12-4	ASSLSRGMGGETQY
TRBV5-1	AISLLEGAKKLF